This T cell receptor beta chain derives from a study of technical replicates of blood from several donors. This table comes from immunoSEQ multiplex PCR, and its TCRdb copy is limited to in-frame clones, with some not included. The sample has 75,000 to 100,000 clones; about 95% are singletons. Trimming left V 1 base short and J 0 bases short, with 10 bases between. The germline gives CDR1 MDHEN, CDR2 SYDVKM. The CDR3 has 16 residues. This clonotype was obtained from a human donor in good health. Sequencing was performed on T cells isolated from PBMCs. V and J are TRBV28 and TRBJ1-3; D unclear. The CDR3 loop is CASSLYVLNSGNTIYF. The CDR3 DNA sequence: TGTGCCAGCAGTTTATATGTACTGAACTCTGGAAACACCATATATTTT.